The table lists the clone carrying this TCR beta chain with a few counts. As yet, its antigen is unknown. Deletions cut 1 base from V and 7 bases from J, with 15 bases between. This CDR3 has 16 amino acids. Germline loops: CDR1 SGHDT, CDR2 YYEEEE. Using RNA template, CDR3s of TCR alpha and beta were amplified with iRepertoire arm-PCR. Tissue mRNA or PBMC total RNA, about 85-400 ng, went into one-step reverse transcription and amplification. Via MiXCR, TCRdb re-called the multiplex PCR reads, giving one row per CDR3 protein. The sample consists of several thousand distinct CDR3 sequences, 35% to 55% of them appearing once. This entry belongs to a study of glioma-infiltrating T cells. General study findings and limits: Non-neoplastic patients had below-expected tissue-blood divergence, while all gliomas exceeded expectation.

This chain joins TRBV5-6 and TRBJ1-6; D remains ambiguous. The source is a human donor with low-grade glioma or glioblastoma, undergoing nonglioma brain surgery, or in good health (not recorded which). Sequenced material: glioma tissue, nonneoplastic brain tissue, or PBMCs (not recorded which). In DNA, the CDR3 is TGTGCCAGCAGCTTGCCAGAGGGCCCCTTGAATTCACCCCTCCACTTT. Residues: CASSLPEGPLNSPLHF. Drawing the rest from reference TRBV5-6 and TRBJ1-6, the complete variable domain is DAGVTQSPTHLIKTRGQQVTLRCSPKSGHDTVSWYQQALGQGPQFIFQYYEEEERQRGNFPDRFSGHQFPNYSSELNVNALLLGDSALYLCASSLPEGPLNSPLHFGNGTRLTVT.